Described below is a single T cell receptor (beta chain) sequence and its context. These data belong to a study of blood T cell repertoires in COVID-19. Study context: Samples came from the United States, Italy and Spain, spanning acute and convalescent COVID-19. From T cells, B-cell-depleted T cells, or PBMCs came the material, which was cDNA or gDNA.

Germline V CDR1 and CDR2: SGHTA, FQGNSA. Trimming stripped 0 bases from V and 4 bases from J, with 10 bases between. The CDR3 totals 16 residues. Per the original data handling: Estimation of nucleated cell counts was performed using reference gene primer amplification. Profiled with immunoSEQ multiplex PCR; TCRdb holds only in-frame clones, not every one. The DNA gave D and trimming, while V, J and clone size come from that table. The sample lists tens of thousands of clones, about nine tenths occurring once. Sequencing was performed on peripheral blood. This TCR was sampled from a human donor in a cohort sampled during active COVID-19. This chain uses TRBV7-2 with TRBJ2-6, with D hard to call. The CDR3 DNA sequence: TGTGCCAGCAGCTTAGCACCCAGCGAGGGGGCCAACGTCCTGACTTTC. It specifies CASSLAPSEGANVLTF. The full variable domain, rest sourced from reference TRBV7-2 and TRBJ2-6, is GAGVSQSPSNKVTEKGKDVELRCDPISGHTALYWYRQSLGQGLEFLIYFQGNSAPDKSGLPSDRFSAERTGGSVSTLTIQRTQQEDSAVYLCASSLAPSEGANVLTFGAGSRLTVL.